The 32 T cell receptor beta chains reported below all come from one sample, sequenced in a study of shared clonotypes between healthy human individuals. Method: immunoSEQ multiplex PCR; TCRdb's copy keeps in-frame clones and lacks some. The table includes around 600,000 clones, around 97% detected once. Sequences were obtained from naive CD4+ T cells sorted from blood. Subset specified: CD45RA+ positively selected. Receptors were obtained from a woman aged 25 to 39 in good health.

The chain couples TRBV10-3 to TRBJ2-2; D possibly corresponds to TRBD1 (5 bases). CDR3 length: 15 residues. Trimming pared 4 bases from V and 5 bases from J, leaving 14 bases between. CDR1 ENHRY and CDR2 SYGVKD come from the germline V gene. CDR3 coding DNA: TGTGCCATCAGTGTTGGACAAAAGGGGACCGGGGAGCTGTTTTTT. This codes for CAISVGQKGTGELFF.

The gene calls are TRBV29-1 and TRBJ1-1, with D perhaps matching TRBD1 (5 bases). V lost 6 bases, J lost 11 bases, and 25 bases lay in between. This CDR3 spans 14 amino acids. Germline-derived CDR1 and CDR2 are SQVTM and ANQGSEA. CDR3: CSVKEKTTVVGAFF. The CDR3 DNA follows: TGCAGCGTCAAAGAAAAAACGACAGTCGTCGGGGCTTTCTTT.

In its sample, this clone was seen once. CDR3 amino acids: CASSAYTGTPGNTIYF. CDR3 nucleotide sequence: TGCGCCAGCAGCGCCTATACAGGAACCCCTGGAAACACCATATATTTT. This chain joins TRBV4-1 and TRBJ1-3, with D maybe TRBD1 (5 bases). This CDR3 comprises 16 residues. Germline V gives CDR1 MGHRA, CDR2 YSYEKL. Trimming pared 5 bases from V and 2 bases from J, leaving 16 bases between.

This chain joins TRBV6-1 and TRBJ1-5; no clear D. The CDR3 totals 17 residues. Trimming stripped 4 bases from V and 8 bases from J, with 24 bases between. CDR1 and CDR2 from the germline V gene are MNHNS and SASEGT. CDR3 sequence reads: CASSAAVSTLTSEPQHF. The CDR3 DNA follows: TGTGCCAGCAGTGCCGCAGTGAGCACGCTGACCTCGGAGCCCCAGCATTTT.

In DNA, the CDR3 is TGTGCCAGCTCACCACCGGCCTACGGGAGCAATGAGCAGTTCTTC. Protein sequence: CASSPPAYGSNEQFF. This chain links TRBV18 with TRBJ2-1; tentatively, D is TRBD2 (6 bases). Trimming removed 0 bases at V and 6 bases at J, with 12 bases between. CDR3 length equals 15 residues. CDR1 KGHSH and CDR2 LQKENI come from the germline V gene. Supplemented by reference TRBV18 and TRBJ2-1, the full variable domain reads NAGVMQNPRHLVRRRGQEARLRCSPMKGHSHVYWYRQLPEEGLKFMVYLQKENIIDESGMPKERFSAEFPKEGPSILRIQQVVRGDSAAYFCASSPPAYGSNEQFFGPGTRLTVL.

The chain has TRBV30 and TRBJ1-2; D gene unclear. CDR1 and CDR2 (germline): GTSNPN, SVGIG (reference sequence). The V end was cut by 3 bases, the J end by 4 bases, with 12 bases between. CDR3 size: 13 residues. CDR3: CAWSTGLPYGYTF. CDR3 nucleotides: TGTGCCTGGAGCACGGGCCTACCCTATGGCTACACCTTC.

The genes are TRBV2 and TRBJ1-5; unclear D gene. The CDR3 loop spans 12 amino acids. CDR1 SNHLY and CDR2 FYNNEI come from the germline V gene. Deletions cut 6 bases from V and 5 bases from J, with 8 bases between. In nucleotides, the CDR3 is TGTGCCAGCAGGGCGAGTGATCAGCCCCAGCATTTT. Translation gives CASRASDQPQHF. Looking up the rest from reference TRBV2 and TRBJ1-5 gives the full variable domain: EPEVTQTPSHQVTQMGQEVILRCVPISNHLYFYWYRQILGQKVEFLVSFYNNEISEKSEIFDDQFSVERPDGSNFTLKIRSTKLEDSAMYFCASRASDQPQHFGDGTRLSIL.

The chain links TRBV19 to TRBJ1-1; D is perhaps TRBD1 (6 bases). Trimming cost V 6 bases and J 8 bases, with 16 bases left between them. This CDR3 has 13 residues. Germline lookup yields CDR1 LNHDA and CDR2 SQIVND (reference sequence). The CDR3 DNA sequence: TGTGCCAGTAGCCGGGACAAGGGAATAGAAGCTTTCTTT. It codes for CASSRDKGIEAFF.

This CDR3 is CASSLVTGGNYGYTF. Written as DNA, the CDR3 is TGTGCCAGCAGCTTAGTTACAGGGGGTAACTATGGCTACACCTTC. The chain employs TRBV7-2 and TRBJ1-2; TRBD1 agrees at 8 bases. Trimming took 1 base from V and 1 from J; bases not matched to a gene: 2. Germline V gene data show CDR1 as SGHTA and CDR2 as FQGNSA. This CDR3 contains 15 residues. The variable domain in full, completed from reference TRBV7-2 and TRBJ1-2, reads GAGVSQSPSNKVTEKGKDVELRCDPISGHTALYWYRQSLGQGLEFLIYFQGNSAPDKSGLPSDRFSAERTGGSVSTLTIQRTQQEDSAVYLCASSLVTGGNYGYTFGSGTRLTVV.

The V call is TRBV6-4, the J call TRBJ1-1, with D tentatively TRBD1 (6 bases). The CDR3 covers 14 residues. Germline V gives CDR1 MRHNA, CDR2 SNTAGT. V was pared by 5 bases and J by 3 bases, with 13 bases between. In DNA form, the CDR3 reads TGTGCCAGCAGTTTAGAGGGGGGACACACTGAAGCTTTCTTT. Encoded protein: CASSLEGGHTEAFF.

This clone has just one count. This sample includes further DNA sequences coding for the same CDR3. CDR3 amino acids: CASSIAAGGSYEQYF. DNA of the CDR3: TGTGCCAGTAGTATTGCGGCGGGAGGCTCCTACGAGCAGTACTTC. The chain uses TRBV19 and TRBJ2-7, with 8 nucleotides matching TRBD2. J was trimmed by 0 bases and V by 3 bases; bases with no gene match: 4. This CDR3 spans 15 amino acids. Germline V lookup: CDR1 LNHDA, CDR2 SQIVND (reference sequence). Filled out from reference TRBV19 and TRBJ2-7, the complete variable domain reads DGGITQSPKYLFRKEGQNVTLSCEQNLNHDAMYWYRQDPGQGLRLIYYSQIVNDFQKGDIAEGYSVSREKKESFPLTVTSAQKNPTAFYLCASSIAAGGSYEQYFGPGTRLTVT.

This chain joins TRBV14 and TRBJ2-1; 11 bases align to TRBD2. The CDR3 covers 14 residues. V dropped 6 bases and J dropped 8; count of bases not matched to a gene: 6. Germline V CDR1 and CDR2: SGHDN, FVKESK. CDR3 protein: CASRLLAGEDEQFF. CDR3 nucleotide sequence: TGTGCCAGCAGGTTACTAGCGGGAGAGGATGAGCAGTTCTTC.

V and J are TRBV7-6 and TRBJ2-1, with 8 nucleotides matching TRBD2. The CDR3 consists of 16 residues. Trimming removed 3 bases from V and 5 bases from J; junction bases left unmatched: 9. Germline values: CDR1 SGHVS, CDR2 FNYEAQ. CDR3 DNA: TGTGCCAGCAGCTTGAGGCAGCGGGAGAGCCACAATGAGCAGTTCTTC. Translated: CASSLRQRESHNEQFF. The whole variable domain, remainder taken from reference TRBV7-6 and TRBJ2-1, is GAGVSQSPRYKVTKRGQDVALRCDPISGHVSLYWYRQALGQGPEFLTYFNYEAQQDKSGLPNDRFSAERPEGSISTLTIQRTEQRDSAMYRCASSLRQRESHNEQFFGPGTRLTVL.

This chain uses TRBV29-1 with TRBJ2-7; TRBD2 agrees at 8 bases. Trimming took 7 bases from V and 1 from J; bases not matched to a gene: 12. Per the germline V gene, CDR1 is SQVTM and CDR2 is ANQGSEA. The CDR3 contains 15 residues. The CDR3 bases are TGCAGCGCCACGACAGGCTCGGGGGGGTCCTACGAGCAGTACTTC. Protein sequence: CSATTGSGGSYEQYF.

This chain joins TRBV27 and TRBJ2-2; 8 bases line up with TRBD2. V shed 7 bases, J shed 8 bases, and the junction held 6 bases outside the gene matches. Germline V lookup: CDR1 MNHEY, CDR2 SMNVEV (reference sequence). The CDR3 has 13 residues. The chain's CDR3 is CASTGRVSGELFF. The CDR3 region has the DNA TGTGCCAGCACCGGGAGGGTCAGTGGGGAGCTGTTTTTT.

About this clone itself: Other DNA sequences in the sample encode the same CDR3. This rearrangement joins TRBV4-1 to TRBJ2-3; 11 nucleotides agree with TRBD2. V lost 2 bases to trimming and J lost 3 bases; unmatched junction nucleotides: 1. The CDR3 is 15 residues long. The germline V gene has CDR1 MGHRA and CDR2 YSYEKL. The CDR3 protein is CASSQTSGSTDTQYF. The CDR3 coding sequence is TGCGCCAGCAGCCAAACTAGCGGGAGTACAGATACGCAGTATTTT.

The chain carries TRBV2 and TRBJ2-3; 8 bases map to TRBD2. CDR1 SNHLY and CDR2 FYNNEI come from the germline V gene. The CDR3 has 16 amino acids. Trimming cost V 4 bases and J 3 bases; bases outside gene matches: 9. This CDR3 is CASSVERESLTDTQYF. CDR3 sequence (DNA): TGTGCCAGCAGTGTCGAGCGGGAGTCGTTGACAGATACGCAGTATTTT.

This chain joins TRBV5-4 and TRBJ2-1; possibly TRBD2 for D (7 bases). Per germline, CDR1 SGHNT and CDR2 YYREEE (reference sequence). The CDR3 spans 18 residues. V was clipped by 0 bases and J by 3 bases, with 19 bases between them. The CDR3 region is CASSLGGLSGQYYNEQFF. The CDR3 DNA reads TGTGCCAGCAGCTTGGGGGGGCTTAGCGGGCAATACTACAATGAGCAGTTCTTC.

The chain has TRBV6-1 and TRBJ2-7; D remains ambiguous. This CDR3 comprises 11 residues. The V end lost 2 bases, the J end lost 6 bases, and 5 bases lay between the germline ends. The V gene's germline CDR1 is MNHNS and CDR2 SASEGT. The CDR3 loop reads CASSEPREQYF. For the CDR3, the DNA is TGTGCCAGCAGTGAACCTCGCGAGCAGTACTTC.

Regarding this clone: Other DNA sequences of this sample code for an identical CDR3. This chain joins TRBV28 and TRBJ2-2; tentatively, D is TRBD1 (6 bases). The CDR3 spans 15 residues. V dropped 6 bases and J dropped 5 bases, with 16 bases sitting between them. The germline V gene has CDR1 MDHEN and CDR2 SYDVKM. The CDR3 spells CASSSPGQPTGELFF. CDR3 nucleotide sequence: TGTGCCAGCAGCTCTCCGGGACAACCAACCGGGGAGCTGTTTTTT.

The chain links TRBV30 to TRBJ1-2; D call uncertain. Germline assignment: CDR1 GTSNPN and CDR2 SVGIG (reference sequence). Trimming took off 0 bases at V and 2 bases at J, with 13 bases between the two ends. This CDR3 comprises 15 residues. The CDR3 DNA follows: TGTGCCTGGAGTGTACACGGCCTTGGGAACTATGGCTACACCTTC. Residues: CAWSVHGLGNYGYTF.

With regard to this clone: The same CDR3 can be traced to other DNA sequences in this sample. CDR3 amino acids: CASSEQGYNEQFF. As DNA, the CDR3 is TGTGCCAGCAGTGAACAGGGGTACAATGAGCAGTTCTTC. The gene calls are TRBV2 and TRBJ2-1, with D tentatively TRBD1 (6 bases). This CDR3 is built from 13 residues. The V end lost 2 bases, the J end lost 4 bases, and 6 bases lay between the germline ends. The germline V gene encodes CDR1 SNHLY and CDR2 FYNNEI. Full variable domain (remainder filled in from reference TRBV2 and TRBJ2-1): EPEVTQTPSHQVTQMGQEVILRCVPISNHLYFYWYRQILGQKVEFLVSFYNNEISEKSEIFDDQFSVERPDGSNFTLKIRSTKLEDSAMYFCASSEQGYNEQFFGPGTRLTVL.

The chain carries TRBV7-8 and TRBJ1-1; TRBD1 might be the D (6 bases). Germline lookup yields CDR1 SGHVS and CDR2 FQNEAQ. The V end was cut by 3 bases, the J end by 2 bases, with 10 bases between. This CDR3 region has 14 residues. The CDR3 protein is CASSFGGGNTEAFF. In DNA form, the CDR3 reads TGTGCCAGCAGCTTCGGGGGCGGAAACACTGAAGCTTTCTTT.

The rearrangement uses TRBV29-1 and TRBJ1-1, with D possibly matching TRBD1 (5 bases). Germline CDR1 is SQVTM and CDR2 is ANQGSEA. The CDR3 runs to 10 residues. V lost 4 bases and J 10 bases, leaving 10 bases between the germline ends. The CDR3 sequence: CSVGQGSAFF. The CDR3, as DNA: TGCAGCGTTGGGCAGGGTTCAGCTTTCTTT.

V is TRBV28 and J is TRBJ1-5; TRBD1 agrees at 7 bases. In germline, CDR1 is MDHEN, CDR2 SYDVKM. J gave up 16 bases and V 3 bases, and 9 bases lay outside the gene matches. The length of the CDR3 is 12 residues. This chain's CDR3 is CASSFRQGESHF. CDR3 in DNA: TGTGCCAGCAGTTTTCGACAGGGCGAATCTCATTTT. Supplemented by reference TRBV28 and TRBJ1-5, the full variable domain reads DVKVTQSSRYLVKRTGEKVFLECVQDMDHENMFWYRQDPGLGLRLIYFSYDVKMKEKGDIPEGYSVSREKKERFSLILESASTNQTSMYLCASSFRQGESHFGDGTRLSIL.

This chain uses TRBV29-1 with TRBJ2-1; maybe TRBD1 (6 bases). Germline assignment: CDR1 SQVTM and CDR2 ANQGSEA. This CDR3 region has 13 residues. V lost 4 bases and J 6 bases, leaving 13 bases between the germline ends. CDR3 amino acids: CSVGGGVGNEQFF. The CDR3 nucleotides are TGCAGCGTTGGAGGGGGTGTGGGCAATGAGCAGTTCTTC.

The chain recombines TRBV5-1 with TRBJ2-1; D not resolved. CDR1 SGHRS and CDR2 YFSETQ come from the germline V gene. The CDR3 extends over 13 amino acids. Trimming took 3 bases from V and 6 from J, leaving 10 bases between them. The CDR3: CASSSTRFNEQFF. The CDR3 nucleotides read TGCGCCAGCAGCTCGACGAGATTCAATGAGCAGTTCTTC.

The J gene is TRBJ2-1, the V gene TRBV7-2; 10 nucleotides align to TRBD2. CDR3 length: 16 amino acids. Unmatched junction bases numbered 10, after V lost 5 bases and J lost 6 bases. Germline values: CDR1 SGHTA, CDR2 FQGNSA. The CDR3 sequence is CASSLHPGLASNEQFF. CDR3 DNA: TGTGCCAGCAGCCTACATCCGGGACTAGCGTCCAATGAGCAGTTCTTC.

The V gene is TRBV7-9, the J gene TRBJ1-1; 9 nucleotides line up with TRBD1. CDR1 is SEHNR and CDR2 is FQNEAQ in the germline V gene (reference sequence). V shed 4 bases and J 5 bases; nucleotides not matched to a gene: 5. This CDR3 has 14 residues. CDR3 protein: CASSSHRGRTEAFF. Here the CDR3 DNA reads TGTGCCAGCAGCTCCCACAGGGGGCGGACTGAAGCTTTCTTT.

The chain carries TRBV6-5 and TRBJ1-1; tentative D call: TRBD1 (6 bases). Germline V gene data show CDR1 as MNHEY and CDR2 as SVGAGI. The CDR3 extends over 13 amino acids. Deletions cut 6 bases from V and 6 bases from J, with 14 bases between. The CDR3 DNA is TGTGCCAGCAGACCTGACAGGTACCCTGAAGCTTTCTTT. It translates to CASRPDRYPEAFF.

This chain joins TRBV27 and TRBJ2-1; D is ambiguous. This CDR3 has 14 amino acids. V lost 4 bases and J lost 9, with 16 bases in between. Germline lookup yields CDR1 MNHEY and CDR2 SMNVEV (reference sequence). DNA of the CDR3: TGTGCCAGCAGTTCCTATGGGGTAGGGTTTGAGCAGTTCTTC. Translating gives CASSSYGVGFEQFF.

The chain couples TRBV10-1 to TRBJ2-1; D might be TRBD2 (5 bases). Germline CDR1 is WNHNN and CDR2 is SYGVQD (reference sequence). V was clipped by 7 bases and J by 7 bases, with 14 bases between them. The CDR3 extends over 13 amino acids. The CDR3 loop reads CASTSGSENEQFF. CDR3 DNA: TGCGCCAGCACCAGCGGAAGCGAGAATGAGCAGTTCTTC.